The T cell receptor beta chain under discussion was sequenced for a study of beta chain features in type 1 diabetes. The sequenced template was cDNA made from the entire isolated RNA. Assay used: immunoSEQ multiplex PCR; TCRdb lists only in-frame clones, some missing. The table lists 95,000 to 150,000 clones, about 18% of them singletons, with around 2.5% in the top ten. The CDR3 length is 13 residues. Germline CDR1 is SSHAT and CDR2 is FNYEAQ (reference sequence). General observations from the study: All four CD4+ subsets from Type 1 diabetes patients carried moderately but significantly shorter TCRB CDR3s.

Points on this clone: The antigen is not known. At one end, the junction sequence differs from germline, possibly due to a read error.

Sequenced: central memory CD4+ T cells from blood. The V and J genes are TRBV7-7 and TRBJ1-1; 7 bases map to TRBD1. The sequence came from a man aged 18 to 35 with type 1 diabetes. The CDR3 coding sequence is TGTGCTAGCAGCATCGACAGGGACACTGAAGCTTTCTTT. Translated: CASSIDRDTEAFF.